The 4 T cell receptor beta chains reported below all come from one sample, sequenced in a study of cytomegalovirus exposure and HLA in healthy donors. 60 Vbeta and 13 Jbeta primers were used in PCR. Repertoires were generated with immunoSEQ multiplex PCR, while TCRdb's copy carries only in-frame clones and drops some. The table lists tens of thousands of clones, over 9% of them singletons. Sequences were obtained from PBMCs. The receptor source for this set is a man between 60 and 75 years old in good health and CMV-seropositive.

This clone showed up just a few times. The J gene is TRBJ1-1, the V gene TRBV19, with D possibly matching TRBD1 (5 bases). The germline V gene has CDR1 LNHDA and CDR2 SQIVND (reference sequence). The CDR3 totals 14 residues. V shed 3 bases and J shed 5 bases, with 13 bases lying between them. The CDR3 DNA is TGTGCCAGTAGTATTAGTGGGGCGCGTACTGAAGCTTTCTTT. It encodes CASSISGARTEAFF.

This clone has a handful of counts. The chain carries TRBV7-9 and TRBJ2-3, with 10 bases aligning to TRBD2. This CDR3 has 14 amino acids. Looked up from germline, CDR1 is SEHNR and CDR2 is FQNEAQ (reference sequence). Losses at the gene ends were 7 bases for V and 5 bases for J; bases not matched to a gene: 6. The DNA of the CDR3 is TGTGCCAGCACCCATGAGCGGGGGGGAGATACGCAGTATTTT. It encodes CASTHERGGDTQYF.

This clone was seen more than once but under ten times. The rearrangement links TRBV6-5 to TRBJ1-3; D may be TRBD1 (6 bases). Germline V lookup: CDR1 MNHEY, CDR2 SVGAGI. Deletions cut 6 bases from V and 0 bases from J, with 12 bases between. CDR3 length: 15 amino acids. The CDR3 sequence is CASSRGQISGNTIYF. CDR3 in DNA: TGTGCCAGCAGCCGGGGACAAATCTCTGGAAACACCATATATTTT.

This clone was counted between two and nine times. V gene TRBV6-5 combines with J gene TRBJ2-7; 9 bases match TRBD2. CDR3 length: 14 amino acids. In germline, CDR1 is MNHEY, CDR2 SVGAGI. Trimming removed 8 bases from V and 4 bases from J; junction bases left unmatched: 9. The CDR3 sequence: CASWPGLAGYEQYF. The CDR3 nucleotides read TGTGCCAGCTGGCCGGGACTAGCAGGGTACGAGCAGTACTTC.